This entry lists 28 T cell receptor beta chains sequenced from one sample in a study of radiotherapy plus CTLA-4 blockade in lung cancer (dated by TCRdb to between 2018 and 2020). The library was prepared using the immunoSEQ multiplex PCR assay. TCRdb stores this immuneACCESS table with in-frame sequences only. Part of the clones is absent; in the studies checked, under half of the shortfall reflects unresolved V genes, and no reason is known for the rest. The sample table contains approximately 40,000 clones; only one count was recorded for 55% to 75% of them. Roughly 11% of the sample goes to the ten largest clones. This specimen consisted of peripheral blood, obtained from a patient treated with radiotherapy plus ipilimumab. These receptors originate from a human donor with non-small cell lung cancer who had stable disease on radiotherapy plus ipilimumab.

CDR3 sequence: CASSYATGLHYNEQFF. CDR3 nucleotide sequence: TGTGCCAGCAGTTACGCGACAGGGCTCCACTACAATGAGCAGTTCTTC. V usage is TRBV6-5 and J usage is TRBJ2-1; 7 bases map to TRBD1. V lost 2 bases, J lost 3 bases, and 7 bases stayed unmatched. Germline V CDR1 and CDR2: MNHEY, SVGAGI. The CDR3 covers 16 residues.

This clone turned up a few times. The V and J genes are TRBV5-6 and TRBJ2-7; 10 nucleotides agree with TRBD1. CDR1 and CDR2 from the germline V gene are SGHDT and YYEEEE. This CDR3 is 14 amino acids long. With 4 bases clipped from V and 3 bases from J, the junction kept 4 bases outside the gene matches. In DNA form, the CDR3 reads TGTGCCAGCAGCCCCGGGACAGGGGACTACGAGCAGTACTTC. It translates to CASSPGTGDYEQYF.

This chain joins TRBV11-2 and TRBJ2-5, with TRBD2 identical over 7 bases. CDR1 and CDR2 from the germline V gene are SGHAT and FQNNGV. This CDR3 region has 16 residues. With V trimmed by 5 bases and J by 1 base, 10 bases remained unmatched. The CDR3 reads CASSAGKRGIQETQYF. DNA for the CDR3: TGTGCCAGCAGCGCCGGTAAGCGGGGTATCCAAGAGACCCAGTACTTC.

The V and J genes are TRBV6-5 and TRBJ1-5; perhaps TRBD1 as D (5 bases). Germline V gene sequence: CDR1 MNHEY, CDR2 SVGAGI. V lost 0 bases and J lost 5, with 11 bases in between. This CDR3 spans 15 amino acids. The CDR3 protein is CASSYSMSGDQPQHF. The CDR3 nucleotides are TGTGCCAGCAGTTACTCGATGTCGGGGGATCAGCCCCAGCATTTT.

The chain links TRBV4-1 to TRBJ1-2; D is undetermined. Deletions cut 3 bases from V and 5 bases from J, with 22 bases between. Germline-derived CDR1 and CDR2 are MGHRA and YSYEKL. This CDR3 has 17 residues. CDR3 nucleotide sequence: TGCGCCAGCAGCCAGACACTCGGACCCCCCGGGGTTTATGGCTACACCTTC. Residues: CASSQTLGPPGVYGYTF.

This chain joins TRBV19 and TRBJ1-2; a weak D match, TRBD1 (6 bases). V was shortened by 9 bases and J by 8 bases, with 28 bases between the two germline ends. The CDR3 is made up of 16 amino acids. Germline V gene sequence: CDR1 LNHDA, CDR2 SQIVND (reference sequence). CDR3 loop: CASGIPGAGAPGGYTF. The CDR3 DNA reads as TGTGCCAGCGGAATTCCAGGGGCAGGGGCGCCCGGGGGCTACACCTTC.

This chain uses TRBV19 with TRBJ1-1, with no clear D. This CDR3 has 13 amino acids. CDR1 LNHDA and CDR2 SQIVND come from the germline V gene (reference sequence). V was pared by 6 bases and J by 0 bases, with 8 bases between. The CDR3 spells CASSPGLNTEAFF. DNA of the CDR3: TGTGCCAGTAGCCCGGGGTTGAACACTGAAGCTTTCTTT. The full variable domain, rest sourced from reference TRBV19 and TRBJ1-1, is DGGITQSPKYLFRKEGQNVTLSCEQNLNHDAMYWYRQDPGQGLRLIYYSQIVNDFQKGDIAEGYSVSREKKESFPLTVTSAQKNPTAFYLCASSPGLNTEAFFGQGTRLTVV.

The chain employs TRBV5-6 and TRBJ1-2; D ambiguous. CDR1 is SGHDT and CDR2 is YYEEEE in the germline V gene. Trimming removed 0 bases from V and 5 bases from J, with 14 bases in between. The CDR3 is made up of 15 amino acids. Here the CDR3 reads CASSLGNSRLYGYTF. CDR3 in DNA: TGTGCCAGCAGCTTGGGTAACAGCAGATTATATGGCTACACCTTC. Looking up the rest from reference TRBV5-6 and TRBJ1-2 gives the full variable domain: DAGVTQSPTHLIKTRGQQVTLRCSPKSGHDTVSWYQQALGQGPQFIFQYYEEEERQRGNFPDRFSGHQFPNYSSELNVNALLLGDSALYLCASSLGNSRLYGYTFGSGTRLTVV.

CDR3 nucleotides: TGTGCCAGCAGACGAAGAATGGCAGTTAGCACAGATACGCAGTATTTT. Protein sequence: CASRRRMAVSTDTQYF. The rearrangement links TRBV7-2 to TRBJ2-3; D gene uncertain. Germline CDR1 SGHTA, CDR2 FQGNSA. V was pared by 6 bases and J by 0 bases, with 16 bases between. This CDR3 is built from 16 residues.

This chain uses TRBV5-1 with TRBJ1-6; D uncertain. The V gene's germline CDR1 is SGHRS and CDR2 YFSETQ. V lost 0 bases and J 10 bases, leaving 14 bases between the germline ends. The CDR3 is made up of 15 amino acids. As DNA, the CDR3 is TGCGCCAGCAGCTTGGACGGACTACTGCGATCACCCCTCCACTTT. Its protein product is CASSLDGLLRSPLHF.

J is TRBJ2-5 and V is TRBV5-1; D is possibly TRBD1 (7 bases). The germline V gene encodes CDR1 SGHRS and CDR2 YFSETQ. The CDR3 extends over 16 amino acids. Trimming took 1 base from V and 2 from J, leaving 15 bases between them. The CDR3 DNA reads TGCGCCAGCAGCTTGTTGCCAGGGGGGATACAAGAGACCCAGTACTTC. It specifies CASSLLPGGIQETQYF.

The genes are TRBV2 and TRBJ1-5; possible D gene TRBD1, 5 bases. The germline V gene has CDR1 SNHLY and CDR2 FYNNEI. V dropped 6 bases and J dropped 6 bases, with 15 bases sitting between them. The CDR3 loop spans 14 amino acids. The CDR3 region has the DNA TGTGCCAGCAGCAGGGAATTGGGGATTCAGCCCCAGCATTTT. As protein: CASSRELGIQPQHF.

V gene TRBV9 combines with J gene TRBJ1-3; D call uncertain. Germline V gene lookup returns CDR1 SGDLS and CDR2 YYNGEE. CDR3 length: 14 amino acids. V lost 0 bases and J lost 3, with 7 bases in between. CDR3 in amino acids: CASSVEQIGNTIYF. The CDR3, as DNA: TGTGCCAGCAGCGTAGAACAGATTGGAAACACCATATATTTT.

V gene TRBV10-3 combines with J gene TRBJ1-2, with unresolved D. There are 12 residues in the CDR3. Germline values: CDR1 ENHRY, CDR2 SYGVKD. With 3 bases removed from V and 8 bases from J, the gap between germline ends came to 10 bases. CDR3 loop: CAISESGDGYTF. The DNA of the CDR3 is TGTGCCATCAGTGAATCGGGTGACGGCTACACCTTC.

This chain joins TRBV29-1 and TRBJ1-1; maybe TRBD1 (6 bases). The V end was cut by 7 bases, the J end by 1 base, with 13 bases between. The CDR3 sequence is 13 residues long. Germline assignment: CDR1 SQVTM and CDR2 ANQGSEA. CDR3 in amino acids: CSAGAGANTEAFF. The CDR3 bases are TGCAGCGCCGGAGCGGGGGCGAACACTGAAGCTTTCTTT.

V usage is TRBV29-1 and J usage is TRBJ2-5; D unresolved. The V and J ends lost 0 bases and 5 bases respectively, with 7 bases between them. The CDR3 length is 12 residues. Germline V gene sequence: CDR1 SQVTM, CDR2 ANQGSEA. CDR3 sequence reads: CSVEESVETQYF. The CDR3 DNA follows: TGCAGCGTTGAAGAGTCTGTTGAGACCCAGTACTTC.

The chain is built from TRBV6-6 and TRBJ2-7, with 8 bases aligning to TRBD1. Germline CDR1 MNHNY, CDR2 SVGAGI (reference sequence). The CDR3 runs to 11 residues. V dropped 10 bases and J dropped 7; count of bases not matched to a gene: 6. The CDR3 DNA reads as TGTGCCACCCAGGGGGCTGGAGAGCAGTACTTC. Translated: CATQGAGEQYF.

V gene TRBV4-1 combines with J gene TRBJ1-5; D is unresolved. The V and J ends lost 4 bases and 6 bases respectively, with 10 bases between them. The CDR3 length is 13 residues. The germline gives CDR1 MGHRA, CDR2 YSYEKL. The CDR3 here is CASSPPGFQPQHF. CDR3 nucleotides: TGCGCCAGCAGCCCTCCGGGGTTTCAGCCCCAGCATTTT.

This clone was picked up a small number of times. The chain recombines TRBV10-3 with TRBJ2-6; a possible D gene is TRBD1 (5 bases). The ends were cut back, 0 bases at V and 2 bases at J, with 8 bases in the middle. Germline-derived CDR1 and CDR2 are ENHRY and SYGVKD. The CDR3 sequence is 16 residues long. The CDR3 loop is CAISESVGAGANVLTF. CDR3 nucleotides: TGTGCCATCAGTGAGTCGGTAGGGGCTGGGGCCAACGTCCTGACTTTC.

The chain uses TRBV11-3 and TRBJ2-1, with D possibly being TRBD1 (6 bases). Trimming pared 3 bases from V and 6 bases from J, leaving 12 bases between. The CDR3 extends over 14 amino acids. Germline lookup yields CDR1 SGHNT and CDR2 YENEEA. The CDR3 sequence is CASSFFRTANEQFF. The CDR3 bases are TGTGCCAGCAGCTTCTTCCGGACAGCCAATGAGCAGTTCTTC.

The chain is built from TRBV6-1 and TRBJ1-5; D is possibly TRBD1 (5 bases). Germline assignment: CDR1 MNHNS and CDR2 SASEGT. Trimming stripped 3 bases from V and 8 bases from J, with 17 bases between. CDR3 length: 15 residues. CDR3 nucleotides: TGTGCCAGCAGTGAGGATATGGGGCCTCGGGAGCCCCAGCATTTT. Translated, it gives CASSEDMGPREPQHF.

The chain carries TRBV19 and TRBJ1-1, with D unclear. The V and J ends lost 7 bases and 6 bases respectively, with 15 bases between them. CDR1 is LNHDA and CDR2 is SQIVND in the germline V gene (reference sequence). CDR3 length: 13 residues. Written as DNA, the CDR3 is TGTGCCAGTAACGTAGCCAAAGGCGCTGAAGCTTTCTTT. It yields the protein CASNVAKGAEAFF.

The chain couples TRBV6-6 to TRBJ1-1, with D tentatively TRBD1 (6 bases). Looked up from germline, CDR1 is MNHNY and CDR2 is SVGAGI (reference sequence). V gave up 9 bases and J gave up 8 bases, with 19 bases separating them. The CDR3 loop spans 13 amino acids. The CDR3 spells CASDKGQGSEAFF. CDR3 bases: TGTGCCAGTGATAAGGGACAAGGAAGCGAAGCTTTCTTT.

The V call is TRBV29-1, the J call TRBJ1-1; TRBD1 aligns across 8 bases. The length of the CDR3 is 13 residues. CDR1 and CDR2 (germline): SQVTM, ANQGSEA. The J segment lost 1 base and the V segment lost 8 bases, leaving 6 bases of the junction unmatched. CDR3 bases: TGCAGCAGCTACGGGACAGGGAACACTGAAGCTTTCTTT. This gives the protein CSSYGTGNTEAFF.

The chain combines TRBV4-1 with TRBJ1-4; no clear D gene. Germline V gene sequence: CDR1 MGHRA, CDR2 YSYEKL. The CDR3 is 15 amino acids. V shed 4 bases and J shed 5 bases, with 14 bases lying between them. The CDR3 spells CASSRGATENEKLFF. The CDR3 bases are TGCGCCAGCAGCCGCGGAGCGACGGAGAATGAAAAACTGTTTTTT.

V is TRBV11-1 and J is TRBJ2-1; the D gene is possibly TRBD2 (6 bases). Trimming took 0 bases from V and 0 from J, leaving 9 bases between them. The CDR3 sequence is 16 residues long. Germline V lookup: CDR1 SGHAT, CDR2 FQDESV (reference sequence). CDR3 residues: CASSLAPGSSYNEQFF. CDR3 DNA: TGTGCCAGCAGCTTAGCTCCCGGGAGCTCCTACAATGAGCAGTTCTTC.

The chain carries TRBV5-1 and TRBJ1-2; D is perhaps TRBD1 (5 bases). Trimming cost V 0 bases and J 6 bases, with 12 bases left between them. The CDR3 extends over 14 amino acids. Germline V lookup: CDR1 SGHRS, CDR2 YFSETQ. This chain's CDR3 is CASSLDPGGDGYTF. The CDR3 DNA is TGCGCCAGCAGCTTGGACCCCGGGGGGGATGGCTACACCTTC.

The DNA for the CDR3 is TGCGCCAGCAGCTTGGAGGGCAGGGCCAATTCACCCCTCCACTTT. Translation gives CASSLEGRANSPLHF. The chain links TRBV5-1 to TRBJ1-6, with D maybe TRBD1 (5 bases). CDR1 and CDR2 (germline): SGHRS, YFSETQ. The CDR3 runs 15 residues. The germline V and J ends were trimmed by 0 bases and 7 bases, with 11 bases remaining between them.